A selection of T cell receptor beta chains follows, all from one sample in a study of blood T cell repertoires in COVID-19. TCRdb's copy holds only in-frame clones and misses some; the assay was immunoSEQ multiplex PCR. The profile covers tens of thousands of clones, with approximately 78% appearing a single time and under 20% taken by the ten largest. Sequenced sample: peripheral blood. The receptors here all came from a woman aged 60-75 years with acute or convalescent COVID-19. CDR3s include the opening cysteine and the closing phenylalanine or tryptophan. D genes are given only for firm matches.

>TRBV5-4|NA|TRBJ1-2
CASSLDSNYGYTF
TGTGCCAGCAGCTTGGACAGTAACTATGGCTACACCTTC
>TRBV10-3|NA|TRBJ1-2
CAIGIDSTLSGYTF
TGTGCCATCGGGATCGACAGCACCCTATCAGGCTACACCTTC
>TRBV6-5|NA|TRBJ1-2
CASSLEDSSYGYTF
TGTGCCAGCAGTCTCGAGGACAGCTCCTATGGCTACACCTTC
>TRBV30|NA|TRBJ1-5
CAWSVLHRNQPQHF
TGTGCCTGGAGTGTACTACACCGCAATCAGCCCCAGCATTTT
>TRBV9|NA|TRBJ1-4
CASSQITGSVGYEKLFF
TGTGCCAGCAGTCAGATTACAGGGAGCGTAGGGTACGAAAAACTGTTTTTT
>TRBV11-2|NA|TRBJ1-3
CASSFLSSGNTIYF
TGTGCCAGCAGCTTCCTCAGCTCTGGAAACACCATATATTTT
>TRBV28|NA|TRBJ2-1
CASSTWGGAANEQFF
TGTGCCAGCAGTACCTGGGGGGGGGCCGCCAATGAGCAGTTCTTC
>TRBV21-1|NA|TRBJ2-7
CASSPGQDYEQYF
TGTGCCAGCTCCCCGGGACAAGACTACGAGCAGTACTTC
>TRBV11-2|NA|TRBJ2-2
CASQTGTTNTGELFF
TGTGCCAGCCAAACCGGGACAACGAACACCGGGGAGCTGTTTTTT
>TRBV10-3|TRBD1|TRBJ2-1
CAISDRGNNEQFF
TGTGCCATCAGCGACAGGGGGAACAATGAGCAGTTCTTC